What follows are 24 T cell receptor beta chains derived from one specimen sequenced in a study of T-cell reconstitution after alpha-beta-depleted transplantation in children. Unique molecular identifiers were built into the TCRbeta library. TCRdb re-analysed the PCR reads in MiXCR, keeping a single row per CDR3 protein. The sample includes some 200,000 distinct CDR3 sequences, about 8.8% of them seen just once. The sample was PBMCs from the stem cell graft donor, taken from the stem cell graft. The receptors originated from a human donor who donated a stem cell graft to a child with SCID.

The chain has TRBV10-2 and TRBJ2-6; D is uncertain. V lost 2 bases and J 2 bases, leaving 10 bases between the germline ends. The CDR3 length is 16 residues. The V gene's germline CDR1 is WSHSY and CDR2 SAAADI. CDR3 sequence reads: CASSEQSGPGANVLTF. The CDR3 DNA reads TGCGCCAGCAGTGAGCAATCAGGCCCTGGGGCCAACGTCCTGACTTTC.

This clonotype has at least ten counts. The chain joins TRBV16 to TRBJ1-1; 7 bases fit TRBD1. J lost 2 bases, V lost 4 bases, and 7 bases had no gene match. The CDR3 is 15 residues long. Per the germline V gene, CDR1 is KGHSY and CDR2 is FQNENV. CDR3 amino acids: CASSPQGQLNTEAFF. CDR3 bases: TGTGCCAGCAGCCCTCAGGGACAGTTAAACACTGAAGCTTTCTTT.

This clonotype was counted at least ten times. The genes are TRBV7-2 and TRBJ1-2; D gene unclear. CDR3 size: 15 residues. CDR1 and CDR2 from the germline V gene are SGHTA and FQGNSA. The V end lost 1 base, the J end lost 3 bases, and 12 bases lay between the germline ends. The CDR3 reads CASSLGYGFYYGYTF. In DNA form, the CDR3 reads TGTGCCAGCAGCTTAGGTTACGGATTTTACTATGGCTACACCTTC.

In this sample, this clonotype turned up many times. V and J are TRBV4-1 and TRBJ1-1, with 7 bases fitting TRBD1. This CDR3 contains 15 residues. V lost 1 base and J lost 4; bases outside the gene matches: 6. The germline V gene has CDR1 MGHRA and CDR2 YSYEKL. The CDR3 bases are TGCGCCAGCAGCCAAGCCCCTTCAGGGGGCACTGAAGCTTTCTTT. Translated, it gives CASSQAPSGGTEAFF.

J is TRBJ2-6 and V is TRBV14; 7 bases agree with TRBD1. The CDR3 extends over 16 amino acids. The ends lost 2 bases at V and 2 bases at J; junction bases unmatched: 3. Germline CDR1 SGHDN, CDR2 FVKESK. The DNA for the CDR3 is TGTGCCAGCAGCCAACAACAGGGGACTGGGGCCAACGTCCTGACTTTC. This encodes CASSQQQGTGANVLTF.

Many counts were recorded for this clonotype. CDR3 residues: CASSFLDTYTEAFF. The CDR3 bases are TGTGCCAGCAGCTTTCTTGATACCTACACTGAAGCTTTCTTT. The V gene is TRBV5-8, the J gene TRBJ1-1; D remains unclear. V lost 2 bases and J lost 3, with 11 bases in between. The CDR3 loop spans 14 amino acids. Germline CDR1 and CDR2: SGHTS and YDEGEE. Looking up the rest from reference TRBV5-8 and TRBJ1-1 gives the full variable domain: EAGVTQSPTHLIKTRGQQATLRCSPISGHTSVYWYQQALGLGLQFLLWYDEGEERNRGNFPPRFSGRQFPNYSSELNVNALELEDSALYLCASSFLDTYTEAFFGQGTRLTVV.

The sample holds many counts of this clonotype. The chain carries TRBV5-1 and TRBJ2-7; weak D call: TRBD2 (7 bases). Germline CDR1 and CDR2: SGHRS and YFSETQ. V lost 2 bases, J lost 4 bases, and 13 bases lay in between. This CDR3 contains 14 residues. CDR3: CASSFAGASYEQYF. CDR3 sequence (DNA): TGCGCCAGCAGCTTCGCGGGGGCCTCTTACGAGCAGTACTTC.

This clonotype was counted at least ten times. The chain joins TRBV5-5 to TRBJ1-2; D is unresolved. Germline assignment: CDR1 SGHKS and CDR2 YYEKEE (reference sequence). With 0 bases removed from V and 3 bases from J, the gap between germline ends came to 6 bases. The CDR3 spans 13 residues. CDR3 bases: TGTGCCAGCAGCTTGGCCCATGACTATGGCTACACCTTC. Amino acid sequence: CASSLAHDYGYTF.

This clonotype showed up many times. The rearrangement joins TRBV20-1 to TRBJ1-1; possible D gene TRBD1, 6 bases. CDR3 size: 15 residues. Between the trimmed V and J ends, which lost 0 bases and 5 bases, there was a span of 16 bases. CDR1 and CDR2 (germline): DFQATT, SNEGSKA (reference sequence). CDR3 sequence (DNA): TGCAGTGCTAGAGATTTGGCGGGGGCGCGGACTGAAGCTTTCTTT. Encoded protein: CSARDLAGARTEAFF.

This clonotype was seen ten or more times. The V and J genes are TRBV7-9 and TRBJ1-4; D call uncertain. CDR1 SEHNR and CDR2 FQNEAQ come from the germline V gene (reference sequence). Trimming took off 4 bases at V and 3 bases at J, with 15 bases between the two ends. The CDR3 is 16 residues long. CDR3 loop: CASSSGVFGANEKLFF. The CDR3 nucleotides are TGTGCCAGCAGCTCGGGCGTATTTGGGGCTAATGAAAAACTGTTTTTT.

In this sample, this clonotype turned up many times. The gene calls are TRBV7-9 and TRBJ1-2, with TRBD1 matching 7 bases. V was pared by 3 bases and J by 4 bases, with 14 bases of the junction left unmatched. The CDR3 sequence is 17 residues long. Germline CDR1 reads SEHNR; CDR2 reads FQNEAQ (reference sequence). The CDR3 sequence: CASSFLAPRQGLYGYTF. Here the CDR3 DNA reads TGTGCCAGCAGCTTCCTAGCCCCGAGACAGGGCCTCTATGGCTACACCTTC.

This clonotype came up many times. This chain's CDR3 is CASSLALAGAWNEQFF. The CDR3 nucleotides are TGCGCCAGCAGCTTGGCACTAGCGGGGGCGTGGAATGAGCAGTTCTTC. The chain has TRBV5-1 and TRBJ2-1; TRBD2 matches 11 bases. The CDR3 has 16 residues. The germline gives CDR1 SGHRS, CDR2 YFSETQ. V was clipped by 0 bases and J by 7 bases; unmatched bases: 6.

This clonotype came up many times. The CDR3 DNA is TGTGCCAGCAGTTCCCGAACAAAGACCCAGTACTTC. Translation: CASSSRTKTQYF. The gene calls are TRBV12-3 or TRBV12-4 and TRBJ2-5; D not certain. The CDR3 extends over 12 amino acids. V was clipped by 4 bases and J by 6 bases, with 9 bases between them.

The chain is built from TRBV28 and TRBJ2-6; D remains ambiguous. V gave up 2 bases and J gave up 0 bases, with 8 bases separating them. Germline V gives CDR1 MDHEN, CDR2 SYDVKM. The CDR3 totals 16 residues. CDR3 amino acids: CASSLRPSSGANVLTF. CDR3 sequence (DNA): TGTGCCAGCAGTTTAAGGCCAAGCTCTGGGGCCAACGTCCTGACTTTC.

Concerning this clonotype: A much larger clone lies one base from this, so it may be a read error. Here the CDR3 DNA reads TGTGCCAGCAGCTTAGGGGACAGCGAGCAGTTCTTC. This gives the protein CASSLGDSEQFF. The rearrangement links TRBV7-9 to TRBJ2-1, with TRBD1 matching over 7 bases. Losses at the gene ends were 1 base for V and 10 bases for J; bases not matched to a gene: 1. CDR3 length equals 12 residues. CDR1 and CDR2 (germline): SEHNR, FQNEAQ (reference sequence).

A remark on this clonotype: One base away lies a much larger clone, so this may be a sequencing read error. The chain joins TRBV20-1 to TRBJ2-7, with D perhaps given as TRBD1 or TRBD2 (5 bases each). Trimming took 6 bases from V and 3 from J, leaving 18 bases between them. CDR3 length equals 14 residues. Germline CDR1 DFQATT, CDR2 SNEGSKA (reference sequence). The CDR3 is CSALSVGRGYEQYF. The CDR3 region has the DNA TGCAGTGCCCTATCCGTGGGACGGGGCTACGAGCAGTACTTC.

This clonotype was counted a few times. The genes are TRBV10-3 and TRBJ2-7; a possible D gene is TRBD1 (6 bases). The V gene lost 0 bases and the J gene lost 2 bases, with 11 bases spanning the gap. This CDR3 comprises 15 residues. CDR1 ENHRY and CDR2 SYGVKD come from the germline V gene. CDR3 nucleotides: TGTGCCATCAGTGAGTCAGCGGCAGGGGCCTACGAGCAGTACTTC. This sequence encodes CAISESAAGAYEQYF.

This clonotype has a count of ten or more. The chain joins TRBV6-5 to TRBJ1-2; 8 nucleotides line up with TRBD1. This CDR3 has 12 amino acids. Germline assignment: CDR1 MNHEY and CDR2 SVGAGI. V shed 6 bases, J shed 7 bases, and the junction held 4 bases outside the gene matches. The CDR3 nucleotides are TGTGCCAGCAGCCGAGACAGGGGTGGCTACACCTTC. It codes for CASSRDRGGYTF.

This clonotype was seen many times. The rearrangement uses TRBV7-2 and TRBJ1-3; maybe TRBD1 (6 bases). Germline CDR1 and CDR2: SGHTA and FQGNSA. The CDR3 is made up of 18 amino acids. V shed 3 bases and J shed 0 bases, with 18 bases lying between them. The CDR3 is CASSFAWGGPLSGNTIYF. Here the CDR3 DNA reads TGTGCCAGCAGCTTCGCATGGGGGGGCCCACTCTCTGGAAACACCATATATTTT.

This clonotype was detected many times. This chain connects TRBV20-1 to TRBJ1-1, with 9 positions matching TRBD1. The V and J ends lost 5 bases and 4 bases, in that order; junction bases with no gene match: 8. The CDR3 has 14 amino acids. Germline V CDR1 and CDR2: DFQATT, SNEGSKA (reference sequence). CDR3 residues: CSARIRTGATEAFF. The CDR3, as DNA: TGCAGTGCTCGGATAAGGACAGGGGCCACTGAAGCTTTCTTT.

This clonotype was seen many times. The chain links TRBV4-3 to TRBJ1-6; the D is unclear. CDR1 LGHNA and CDR2 YSLEER come from the germline V gene. Trimming took 0 bases from V and 7 from J, leaving 10 bases between them. This CDR3 is 15 amino acids long. The CDR3 is CASSQDPGWNSPLHF. In DNA, the CDR3 is TGCGCCAGCAGCCAAGACCCTGGTTGGAATTCACCCCTCCACTTT.

This clonotype was detected many times. CDR3 loop: CASSLELAGTYEQYF. The CDR3 DNA sequence: TGTGCCAGCAGCTTAGAATTAGCGGGTACCTACGAGCAGTACTTC. The chain joins TRBV7-8 to TRBJ2-7; 7 bases agree with TRBD2. The junction had 5 bases not matched to a gene; V was cut back by 1 base and J by 2 bases. CDR1 is SGHVS and CDR2 is FQNEAQ in the germline V gene. The CDR3 contains 15 residues.

The rearrangement uses TRBV12-3 or TRBV12-4 and TRBJ1-1; D remains ambiguous. The length of the CDR3 is 12 residues. The V end lost 2 bases, the J end lost 10 bases, and 11 bases lay between the germline ends. CDR3 in DNA: TGTGCCAGCAGTTTACGTCAGCTTTTAGCTTTCTTT. It codes for CASSLRQLLAFF.

The table lists this clonotype with many counts. The rearrangement links TRBV7-2 to TRBJ1-4; D ambiguous. Germline CDR1 is SGHTA and CDR2 is FQGNSA. The CDR3 consists of 13 residues. With 3 bases removed from V and 5 bases from J, the gap between germline ends came to 7 bases. The DNA for the CDR3 is TGTGCCAGCAGCTTCAGACGGAATGAAAAACTGTTTTTT. Translating it yields CASSFRRNEKLFF.